Following are 10 T cell receptor beta chains from one sample sequenced in a study of T cells in Graves' hyperthyroidism and ophthalmopathy. Amplified TCR beta CDR3 regions came from RNA transcripts. A first-round RT-PCR of the TCR CDR3 used the HTBI primer set. A single record per CDR3 protein comes from TCRdb applying MiXCR to the multiplex PCR reads. The sample includes roughly 500,000 distinct CDR3 sequences, approximately 15% of them seen just once. What was sequenced was blood. Receptors were obtained from a woman in her 30s with Graves' hyperthyroidism that later progressed to Graves' ophthalmopathy.

The chain couples TRBV11-3 to TRBJ1-1, with D unresolved. The V gene's germline CDR1 is SGHNT and CDR2 YENEEA. V lost 2 bases, J lost 5 bases, and 18 bases lay in between. CDR3 length: 16 residues. CDR3 in amino acids: CASSLTTVEYSTEAFF. The CDR3 nucleotides are TGTGCCAGCAGCTTAACGACCGTGGAGTACTCGACTGAAGCTTTCTTT. Complete variable domain (other parts from reference TRBV11-3 and TRBJ1-1): EAGVVQSPRYKIIEKKQPVAFWCNPISGHNTLYWYLQNLGQGPELLIRYENEEAVDDSQLPKDRFSAERLKGVDSTLKIQPAELGDSAVYLCASSLTTVEYSTEAFFGQGTRLTVV.

This clonotype has a count of ten or more. The chain recombines TRBV19 with TRBJ2-1; weak D call: TRBD2 (5 bases). Trimming left V 7 bases short and J 1 base short, with 14 bases between. CDR1 and CDR2 (germline): LNHDA, SQIVND (reference sequence). CDR3 length: 15 amino acids. CDR3 in amino acids: CASTDGVVSYNEQFF. CDR3 DNA: TGTGCCAGTACCGACGGGGTTGTTTCCTACAATGAGCAGTTCTTC.

This clonotype was seen many times. The CDR3 region is CSVPDSRGYF. Here the CDR3 DNA reads TGCAGCGTTCCGGACAGCCGTGGGTACTTC. This sequence joins TRBV29-1 and TRBJ2-5; the D gene is possibly TRBD1 (6 bases). The CDR3 spans 10 residues. Trimming shortened V by 5 bases and J by 13 bases, and 14 bases separated the two germline ends. Per germline, CDR1 SQVTM and CDR2 ANQGSEA. The full variable domain, with the rest looked up from reference TRBV29-1 and TRBJ2-5, is SAVISQKPSRDICQRGTSLTIQCQVDSQVTMMFWYRQQPGQSLTLIATANQGSEATYESGFVIDKFPISRPNLTFSTLTVSNMSPEDSSIYLCSVPDSRGYFGPGTRLLVL.

In its sample, this clonotype was seen a few times. The V and J genes are TRBV28 and TRBJ2-1, with 9 bases identical to TRBD2. J gave up 9 bases and V 5 bases, and 11 bases lay outside the gene matches. The CDR3 runs to 15 residues. Germline CDR1 reads MDHEN; CDR2 reads SYDVKM. Here the CDR3 reads CASSRWASGVSEQFF. The DNA of the CDR3 is TGTGCCAGCAGTCGCTGGGCTAGCGGGGTTAGTGAGCAGTTCTTC.

This chain connects TRBV29-1 to TRBJ1-5; D not resolved. CDR1 is SQVTM, CDR2 ANQGSEA, per germline. The length of the CDR3 is 12 residues. With 5 bases removed from V and 2 bases from J, the gap between germline ends came to 7 bases. CDR3 DNA: TGCAGCGTTCAAACCGGCAATCAGCCCCAGCATTTT. This sequence encodes CSVQTGNQPQHF. The full variable domain, rest sourced from reference TRBV29-1 and TRBJ1-5, is SAVISQKPSRDICQRGTSLTIQCQVDSQVTMMFWYRQQPGQSLTLIATANQGSEATYESGFVIDKFPISRPNLTFSTLTVSNMSPEDSSIYLCSVQTGNQPQHFGDGTRLSIL.

This clonotype occurred a few times. The chain carries TRBV7-8 and TRBJ1-4, with D uncertain. With 4 bases removed from V and 14 bases from J, the gap between germline ends came to 11 bases. The germline V gene encodes CDR1 SGHVS and CDR2 FQNEAQ. The CDR3 has 11 residues. CDR3 DNA sequence: TGTGCCAGCAGCTCGACTAATATTCTGTTTTTT. Translating it yields CASSSTNILFF.

This clonotype was observed at least ten times. The V gene is TRBV11-2, the J gene TRBJ2-5; the match to TRBD1 covers 11 bases. Germline CDR1 SGHAT, CDR2 FQNNGV. The CDR3 contains 15 residues. With V trimmed by 5 bases and J by 4 bases, 6 bases remained unmatched. CDR3 DNA sequence: TGTGCCAGCAGCCCGGGACAGGGGGTCGGAGAGACCCAGTACTTC. As protein: CASSPGQGVGETQYF.

This clonotype came up many times. This rearrangement joins TRBV11-2 to TRBJ2-5, with no clear D. Germline CDR1 reads SGHAT; CDR2 reads FQNNGV. V was trimmed by 8 bases and J by 0 bases, leaving 7 bases between them. CDR3 length: 12 amino acids. CDR3 bases: TGTGCCAGCTCCACGTACCAAGAGACCCAGTACTTC. This codes for CASSTYQETQYF.

This clonotype was seen many times. The chain combines TRBV5-8 with TRBJ1-1; D not resolved. This CDR3 comprises 12 residues. Trimming removed 1 base at V and 7 bases at J, with 8 bases between. Germline V lookup: CDR1 SGHTS, CDR2 YDEGEE. CDR3 nucleotide sequence: TGTGCCAGCAGCTTGAGGACTCTTGAAGCTTTCTTT. This gives the protein CASSLRTLEAFF.

Concerning this clonotype itself: Being one base from a much bigger clone, this may be a read error. The chain links TRBV19 to TRBJ2-1, with 7 bases identical to TRBD2. Germline trimming cut 10 bases from V and 6 bases from J; bases unmatched to any gene: 12. CDR1 LNHDA and CDR2 SQIVND come from the germline V gene (reference sequence). The CDR3 covers 14 residues. CDR3 sequence reads: CATQWGGVSNEQFF. The CDR3 bases are TGTGCCACTCAATGGGGGGGGGTGAGCAATGAGCAGTTCTTC. Based on the CDR3 plus reference TRBV19 and TRBJ2-1, the full variable domain is DGGITQSPKYLFRKEGQNVTLSCEQNLNHDAMYWYRQDPGQGLRLIYYSQIVNDFQKGDIAEGYSVSREKKESFPLTVTSAQKNPTAFYLCATQWGGVSNEQFFGPGTRLTVL.